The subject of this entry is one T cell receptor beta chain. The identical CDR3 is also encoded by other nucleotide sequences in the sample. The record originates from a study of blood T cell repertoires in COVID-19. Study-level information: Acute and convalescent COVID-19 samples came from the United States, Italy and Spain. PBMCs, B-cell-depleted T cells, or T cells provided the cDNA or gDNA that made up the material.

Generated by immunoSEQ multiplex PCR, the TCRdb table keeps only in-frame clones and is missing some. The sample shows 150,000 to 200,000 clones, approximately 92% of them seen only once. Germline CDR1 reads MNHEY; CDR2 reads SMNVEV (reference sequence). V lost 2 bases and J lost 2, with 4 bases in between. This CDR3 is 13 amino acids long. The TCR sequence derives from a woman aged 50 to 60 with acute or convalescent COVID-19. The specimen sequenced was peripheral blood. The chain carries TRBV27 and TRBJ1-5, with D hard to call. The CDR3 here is CASSLQGNQPQHF. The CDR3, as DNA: TGTGCCAGCAGTTTACAGGGCAATCAGCCCCAGCATTTT.